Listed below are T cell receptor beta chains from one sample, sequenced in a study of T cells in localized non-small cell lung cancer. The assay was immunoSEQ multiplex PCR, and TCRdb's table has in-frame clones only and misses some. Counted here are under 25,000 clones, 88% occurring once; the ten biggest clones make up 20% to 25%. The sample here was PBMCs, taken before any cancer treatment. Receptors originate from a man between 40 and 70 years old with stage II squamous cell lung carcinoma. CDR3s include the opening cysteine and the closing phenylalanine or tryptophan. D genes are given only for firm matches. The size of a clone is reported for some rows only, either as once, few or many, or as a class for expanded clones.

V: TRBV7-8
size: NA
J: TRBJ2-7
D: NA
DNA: TGTGCCAGCAGCTTAGTTCGGGGACCCGCCGTAGACGAGCAGTACTTC
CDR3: CASSLVRGPAVDEQYF

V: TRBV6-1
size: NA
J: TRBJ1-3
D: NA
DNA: TGTGCCAGCACTGAGCAGGGAACCAACTCTGGAAACACCATATATTTT
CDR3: CASTEQGTNSGNTIYF

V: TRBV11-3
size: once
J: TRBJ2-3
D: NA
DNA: TGTGCCAGCAGCTCTTTTAACACAGATACGCAGTATTTT
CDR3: CASSSFNTDTQYF

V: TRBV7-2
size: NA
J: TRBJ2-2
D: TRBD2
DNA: TGTGCCAGCAGCCTAGCGGGAGGCACCGGGGAGCTGTTTTTT
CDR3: CASSLAGGTGELFF

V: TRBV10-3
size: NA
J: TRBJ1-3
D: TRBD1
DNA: TGTGCCATCAGTGAGAACCCGACAGGGTACGGAAACACCATATATTTT
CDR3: CAISENPTGYGNTIYF

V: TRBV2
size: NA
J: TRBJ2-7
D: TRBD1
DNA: TGTGCCAGCACCGAGGACAGGTCCTACGAGCAGTACTTC
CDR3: CASTEDRSYEQYF

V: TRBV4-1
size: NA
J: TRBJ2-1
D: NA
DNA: TGCGCCAGCAGCCAAGGCGATGATGAGCAGTTCTTC
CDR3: CASSQGDDEQFF

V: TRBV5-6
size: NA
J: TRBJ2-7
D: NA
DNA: TGTGCCAGCAGCTCGGGGCAGCGGGCCCTCCCCTACGAGCAGTACTTC
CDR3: CASSSGQRALPYEQYF

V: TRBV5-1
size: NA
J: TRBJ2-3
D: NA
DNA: TGCGCCAGCAGCCACGGACAGACAGATACGCAGTATTTT
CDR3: CASSHGQTDTQYF

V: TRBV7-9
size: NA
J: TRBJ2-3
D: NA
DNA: TGTGCCAGCAGCGTTCAAGATACGCAGTATTTT
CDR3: CASSVQDTQYF

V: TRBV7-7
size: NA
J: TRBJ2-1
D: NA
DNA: TGTGCCAGCAGCATCGGGGGAAACAATGAGCAGTTCTTC
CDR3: CASSIGGNNEQFF

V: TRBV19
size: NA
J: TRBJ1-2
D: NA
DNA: TGTGCCAGTAGTCCCGGTCCTGGACAGAACTATGGCTACACCTTC
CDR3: CASSPGPGQNYGYTF

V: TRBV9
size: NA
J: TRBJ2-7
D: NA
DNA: TGTGCCAGCAGCGTCGGGACTTTGGACTACGAGCAGTACTTC
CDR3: CASSVGTLDYEQYF

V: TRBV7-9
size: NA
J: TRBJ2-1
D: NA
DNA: TGTGCCAGCAGCCCTAACTTGCATGAGCAGTTCTTC
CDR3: CASSPNLHEQFF

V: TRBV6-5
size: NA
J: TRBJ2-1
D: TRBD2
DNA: TGTGCCAGCAAAACGGGGGGGTCCTACAATGAGCAGTTCTTC
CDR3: CASKTGGSYNEQFF

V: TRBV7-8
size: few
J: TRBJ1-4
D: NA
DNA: TGTGCCACCCGTCGGGCGGCTAATGAAAAACTGTTTTTT
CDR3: CATRRAANEKLFF

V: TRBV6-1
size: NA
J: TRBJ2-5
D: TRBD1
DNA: TGTGCCAGCAGTGAAAGACAGGGGAGGGAGACCCAGTACTTC
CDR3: CASSERQGRETQYF

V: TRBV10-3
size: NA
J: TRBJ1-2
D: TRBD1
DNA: TGTGCCATCAGTGAGTCCGGGACAGGGGATTATGGCTACACCTTC
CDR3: CAISESGTGDYGYTF

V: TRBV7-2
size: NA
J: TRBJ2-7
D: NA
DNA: TGTGCCAGCAGCAATGTTTGGAGCTCCTACGAGCAGTACTTC
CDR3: CASSNVWSSYEQYF

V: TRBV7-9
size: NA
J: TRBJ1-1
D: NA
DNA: TGTGCCAGCAGCCCACCGCAGAACACTGAAGCTTTCTTT
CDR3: CASSPPQNTEAFF

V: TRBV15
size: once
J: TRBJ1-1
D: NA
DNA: TGTGCCACCAGCAGAGGATCAGGGTGGGGTCCAGAAGCTTTCTTT
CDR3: CATSRGSGWGPEAFF

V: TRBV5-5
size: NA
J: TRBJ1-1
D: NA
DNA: TGTGCCAGCAGCCAGCTGACCCAGGGAGAAGCTTTCTTT
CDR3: CASSQLTQGEAFF

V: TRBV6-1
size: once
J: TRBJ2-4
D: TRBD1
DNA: TGTGCCAGCAGTGACCCGGGACAGGGGGTTCAGTACTTC
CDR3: CASSDPGQGVQYF

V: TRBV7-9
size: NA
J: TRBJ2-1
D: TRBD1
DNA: TGTGCCAGCAGCTTAGCGTTGGGACAGGGGGTAGATGAGCAGTTCTTC
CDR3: CASSLALGQGVDEQFF

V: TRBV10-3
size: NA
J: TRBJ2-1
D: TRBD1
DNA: TGTGCCATCAGTGAGTGGGGGACAGGGTCCTACAATGAGCAGTTCTTC
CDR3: CAISEWGTGSYNEQFF

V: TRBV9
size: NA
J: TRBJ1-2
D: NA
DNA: TGTGCCAGCAGCGTAGGGGGGGAAAACTATGGCTACACCTTC
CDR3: CASSVGGENYGYTF

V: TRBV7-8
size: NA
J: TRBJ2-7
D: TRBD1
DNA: TGTGCCAGCAGCGGACGACAGGGGGCGCTTATCGAGCAGTACTTC
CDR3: CASSGRQGALIEQYF

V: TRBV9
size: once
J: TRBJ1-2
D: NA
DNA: TGTGCCAGCAGCTCCCTAGACGGGAATGGCTACACCTTC
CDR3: CASSSLDGNGYTF

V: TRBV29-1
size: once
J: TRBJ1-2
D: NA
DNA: TGCAGCGTTGAAGTGTGGACACGGGACGGCTATGGCTACACCTTC
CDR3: CSVEVWTRDGYGYTF

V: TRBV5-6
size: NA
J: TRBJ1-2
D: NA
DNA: TGTGCCAGCAGCCCAGGCTCTGGCTACACCTTC
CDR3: CASSPGSGYTF

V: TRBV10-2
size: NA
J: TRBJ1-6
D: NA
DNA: TGCGCCAGCAGTGCCCATTATAATTCACCCCTCCACTTT
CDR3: CASSAHYNSPLHF

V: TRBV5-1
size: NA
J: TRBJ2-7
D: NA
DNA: TGCGCCAGCAGCTTGGGTCCGAATACCTACGAGCAGTACTTC
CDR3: CASSLGPNTYEQYF

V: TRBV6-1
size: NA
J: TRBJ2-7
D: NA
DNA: TGTGCCAGCAGTGGGGACGGGGTGGAGCAGTACTTC
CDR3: CASSGDGVEQYF

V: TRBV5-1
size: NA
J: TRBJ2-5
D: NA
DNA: TGCGCCAGCAGCAAAATCCCTGGCAGGGAAGAGACCCAGTACTTC
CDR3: CASSKIPGREETQYF

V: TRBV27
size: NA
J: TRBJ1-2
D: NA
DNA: TGTGCCAGCAGTCGCGGGAAAGACGGCTACACCTTC
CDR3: CASSRGKDGYTF

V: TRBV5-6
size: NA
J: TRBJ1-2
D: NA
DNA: TGTGCCAGCAGCTTATCAGGCCTAGCTAACTATGGCTACACCTTC
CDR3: CASSLSGLANYGYTF

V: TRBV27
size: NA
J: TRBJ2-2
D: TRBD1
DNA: TGTGCCAGCAGCCGACAGGGATCGGGGACCGGGGAGCTGTTTTTT
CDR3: CASSRQGSGTGELFF

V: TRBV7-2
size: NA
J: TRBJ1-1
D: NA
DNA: TGTGCCAGCAGCTTAATACAAGACACTGAAGCTTTCTTT
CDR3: CASSLIQDTEAFF

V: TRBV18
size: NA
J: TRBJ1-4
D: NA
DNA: TGTGCCAGCTCACCACCAGATCCCTTTGACTCGACTAATGAAAAACTGTTTTTT
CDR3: CASSPPDPFDSTNEKLFF

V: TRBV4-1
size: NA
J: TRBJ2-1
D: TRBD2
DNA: TGCGCCAGCAGCCAAGAAAGCAGCGAGGGGAGGGATGAGCAGTTCTTC
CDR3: CASSQESSEGRDEQFF

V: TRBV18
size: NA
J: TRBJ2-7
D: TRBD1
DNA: TGTGCCAGCTCAGCCCAGGGGGACACGGCCTACGAGCAGTACTTC
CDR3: CASSAQGDTAYEQYF

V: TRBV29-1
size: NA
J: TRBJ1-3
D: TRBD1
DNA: TGCAGCGCACGACAGGGTAGCTCTGGAAACACCATATATTTT
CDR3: CSARQGSSGNTIYF

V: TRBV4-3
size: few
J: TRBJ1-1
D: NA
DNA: TGCGCCAGCAGCCAAGTTCCAGGGCAGTACACTGAAGCTTTCTTT
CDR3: CASSQVPGQYTEAFF

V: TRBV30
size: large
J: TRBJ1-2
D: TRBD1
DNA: TGTGCCTGGAGTGGGGGCCAGGGGGCTAGCTATGGCTACACCTTC
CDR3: CAWSGGQGASYGYTF

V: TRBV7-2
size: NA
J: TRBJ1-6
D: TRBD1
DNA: TGTGCCAGCAGCCCCGGGACAGGAGGGTCACCCCTCCACTTT
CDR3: CASSPGTGGSPLHF

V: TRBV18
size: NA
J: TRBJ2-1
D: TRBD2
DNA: TGTGCCAGTTGCATGGGACTAGCGGGAGGCAATGAGCAGTTCTTC
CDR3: CASCMGLAGGNEQFF

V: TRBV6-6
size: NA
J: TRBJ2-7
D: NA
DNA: TGTGCCAGCAGTTACCCCCCCGGGACCAACCTCTACGAGCAGTACTTC
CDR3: CASSYPPGTNLYEQYF

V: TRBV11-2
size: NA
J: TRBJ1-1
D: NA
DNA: TGTGCCAGCAGCCTTCCTTCAGGGATCACTGAAGCTTTCTTT
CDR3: CASSLPSGITEAFF

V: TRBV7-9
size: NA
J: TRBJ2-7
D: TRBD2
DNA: TGTGCCAGCAGCCCACGGGGGGACGAGCAGTACTTC
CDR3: CASSPRGDEQYF

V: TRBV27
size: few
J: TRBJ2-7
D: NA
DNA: TGTGCCAGCAGTCCTCTATTGGGCCGGGGATCCTACGAGCAGTACTTC
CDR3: CASSPLLGRGSYEQYF

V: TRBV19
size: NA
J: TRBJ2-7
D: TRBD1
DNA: TGTGCCAGTAGTCTACAGGGGGCCTACGAGCAGTACTTC
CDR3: CASSLQGAYEQYF

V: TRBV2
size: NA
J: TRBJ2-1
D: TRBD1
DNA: TGTGCCAGCAGTGAACGCAGGGGGCTTTACAATGAGCAGTTCTTC
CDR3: CASSERRGLYNEQFF

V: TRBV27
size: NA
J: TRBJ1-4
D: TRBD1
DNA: TGTGCCAGCAGTTTCGGGACAGGGCACGAAAAACTGTTTTTT
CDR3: CASSFGTGHEKLFF

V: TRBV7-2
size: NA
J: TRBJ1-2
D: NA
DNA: TGTGCCAGCAGCGGACTAGGAGTCTATGGCTACACCTTC
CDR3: CASSGLGVYGYTF

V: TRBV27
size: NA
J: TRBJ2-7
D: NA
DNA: TGTGCCAGCAGTTTTCGGGGTCCCCGTACCACTCCCCTTACATTGCCCGCCCCAGCCTACGAGCAGTACTTC
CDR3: CASSFRGPRTTPLTLPAPAYEQYF

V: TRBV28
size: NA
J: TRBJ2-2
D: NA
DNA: TGTGCCAGCAGTTTATTCAGGGGTGGGGCCGGGGAGCTGTTTTTT
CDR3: CASSLFRGGAGELFF

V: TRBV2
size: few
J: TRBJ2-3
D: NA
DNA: TGTGCCAGCAGCTTAGGGGCTGTGCATACGCAGTATTTT
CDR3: CASSLGAVHTQYF